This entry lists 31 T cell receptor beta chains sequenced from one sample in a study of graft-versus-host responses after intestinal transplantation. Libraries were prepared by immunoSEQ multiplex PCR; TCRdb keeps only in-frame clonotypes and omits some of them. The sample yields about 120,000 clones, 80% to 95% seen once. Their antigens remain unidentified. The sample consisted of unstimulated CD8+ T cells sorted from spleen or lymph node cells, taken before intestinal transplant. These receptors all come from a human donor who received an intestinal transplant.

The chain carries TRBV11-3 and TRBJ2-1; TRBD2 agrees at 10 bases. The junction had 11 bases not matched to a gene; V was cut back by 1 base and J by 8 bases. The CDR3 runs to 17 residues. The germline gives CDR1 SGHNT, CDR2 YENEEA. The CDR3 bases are TGTGCCAGCAGCTTAGTCCAGACTAGCGGGCCCGGCGATGAGCAGTTCTTC. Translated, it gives CASSLVQTSGPGDEQFF.

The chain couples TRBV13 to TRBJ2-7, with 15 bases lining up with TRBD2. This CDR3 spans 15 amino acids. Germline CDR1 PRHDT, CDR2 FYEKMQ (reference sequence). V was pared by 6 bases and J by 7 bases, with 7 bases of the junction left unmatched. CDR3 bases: TGTGCCAGCAGTCAAAAAGGACTAGCGGGAGGGGAGCAGTACTTC. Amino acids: CASSQKGLAGGEQYF.

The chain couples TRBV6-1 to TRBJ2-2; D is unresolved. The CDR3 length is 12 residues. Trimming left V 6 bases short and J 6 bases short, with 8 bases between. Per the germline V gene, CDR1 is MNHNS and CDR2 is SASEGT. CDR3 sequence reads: CASRWAAGELFF. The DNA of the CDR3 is TGTGCCAGCAGGTGGGCTGCCGGGGAGCTGTTTTTT.

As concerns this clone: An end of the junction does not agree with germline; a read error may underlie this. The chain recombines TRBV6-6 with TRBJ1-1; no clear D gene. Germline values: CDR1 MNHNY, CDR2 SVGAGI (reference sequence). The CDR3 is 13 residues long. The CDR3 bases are TGTGCCAGCAGTTACTCGAAGAACATTGAAGCTTTCTTT. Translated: CASSYSKNIEAFF.

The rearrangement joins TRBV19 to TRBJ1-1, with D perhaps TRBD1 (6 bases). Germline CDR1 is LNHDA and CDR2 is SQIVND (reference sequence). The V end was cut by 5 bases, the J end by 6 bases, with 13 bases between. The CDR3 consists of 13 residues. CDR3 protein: CASSSMGAAEAFF. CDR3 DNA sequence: TGTGCCAGTAGTTCCATGGGGGCTGCTGAAGCTTTCTTT.

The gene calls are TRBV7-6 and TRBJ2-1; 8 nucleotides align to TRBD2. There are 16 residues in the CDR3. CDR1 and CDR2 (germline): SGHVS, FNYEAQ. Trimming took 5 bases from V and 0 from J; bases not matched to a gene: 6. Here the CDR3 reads CASSPQSGSSYNEQFF. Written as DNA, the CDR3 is TGTGCCAGCAGCCCCCAAAGCGGGAGCTCCTACAATGAGCAGTTCTTC. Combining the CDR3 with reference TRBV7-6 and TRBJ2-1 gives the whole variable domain GAGVSQSPRYKVTKRGQDVALRCDPISGHVSLYWYRQALGQGPEFLTYFNYEAQQDKSGLPNDRFSAERPEGSISTLTIQRTEQRDSAMYRCASSPQSGSSYNEQFFGPGTRLTVL.

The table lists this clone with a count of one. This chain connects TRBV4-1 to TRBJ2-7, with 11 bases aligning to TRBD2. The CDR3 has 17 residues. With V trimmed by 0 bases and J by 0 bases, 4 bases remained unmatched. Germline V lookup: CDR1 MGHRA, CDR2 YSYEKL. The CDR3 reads CASSQEGLAGSSYEQYF. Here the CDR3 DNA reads TGCGCCAGCAGCCAAGAAGGACTAGCGGGTAGCTCCTACGAGCAGTACTTC.

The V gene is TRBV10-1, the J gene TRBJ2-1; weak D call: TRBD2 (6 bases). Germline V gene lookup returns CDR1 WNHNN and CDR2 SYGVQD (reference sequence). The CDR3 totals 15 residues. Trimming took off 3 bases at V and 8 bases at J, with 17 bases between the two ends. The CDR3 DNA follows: TGCGCCAGCAGTGAACAGGACTACCCACCCCATGAGCAGTTCTTC. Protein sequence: CASSEQDYPPHEQFF.

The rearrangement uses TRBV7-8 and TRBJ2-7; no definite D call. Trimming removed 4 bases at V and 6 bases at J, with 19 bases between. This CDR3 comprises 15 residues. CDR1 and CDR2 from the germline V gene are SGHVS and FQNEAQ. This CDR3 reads CASSSSPSSPLEQYF. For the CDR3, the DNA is TGTGCCAGCAGCTCCTCCCCTTCCTCCCCTCTCGAGCAGTACTTC.

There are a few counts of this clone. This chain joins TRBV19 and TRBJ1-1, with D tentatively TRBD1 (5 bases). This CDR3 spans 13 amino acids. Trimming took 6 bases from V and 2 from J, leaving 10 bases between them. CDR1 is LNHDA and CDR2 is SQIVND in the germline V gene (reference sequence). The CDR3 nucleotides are TGTGCCAGTAGCTTGGGACCTAACACTGAAGCTTTCTTT. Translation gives CASSLGPNTEAFF.

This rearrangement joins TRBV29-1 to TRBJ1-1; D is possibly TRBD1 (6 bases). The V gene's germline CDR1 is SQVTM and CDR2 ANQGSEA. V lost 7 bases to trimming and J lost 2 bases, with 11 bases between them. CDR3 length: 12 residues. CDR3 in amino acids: CSGIRGNTEAFF. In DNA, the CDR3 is TGCAGCGGAATCAGGGGAAACACTGAAGCTTTCTTT.

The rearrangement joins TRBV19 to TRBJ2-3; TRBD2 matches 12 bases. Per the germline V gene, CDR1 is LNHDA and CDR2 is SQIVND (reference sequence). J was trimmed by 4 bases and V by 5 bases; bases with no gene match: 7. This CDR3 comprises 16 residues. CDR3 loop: CASSPLAGGPSDTQYF. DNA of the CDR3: TGTGCCAGTAGTCCCCTAGCGGGAGGGCCATCAGATACGCAGTATTTT.

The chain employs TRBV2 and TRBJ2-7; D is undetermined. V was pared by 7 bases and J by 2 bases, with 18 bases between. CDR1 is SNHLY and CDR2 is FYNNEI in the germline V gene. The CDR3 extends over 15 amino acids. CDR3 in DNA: TGTGCCAGCATGCCGACGGCGATAATTCCCTACGAGCAGTACTTC. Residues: CASMPTAIIPYEQYF.

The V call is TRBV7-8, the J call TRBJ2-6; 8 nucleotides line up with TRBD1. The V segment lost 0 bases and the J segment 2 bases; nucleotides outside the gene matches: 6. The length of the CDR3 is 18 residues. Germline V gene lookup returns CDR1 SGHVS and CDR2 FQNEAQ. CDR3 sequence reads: CASSLAQGGMAGANVLTF. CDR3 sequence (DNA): TGTGCCAGCAGCTTAGCACAGGGGGGAATGGCTGGGGCCAACGTCCTGACTTTC. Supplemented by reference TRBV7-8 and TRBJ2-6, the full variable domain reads GAGVSQSPRYKVAKRGQDVALRCDPISGHVSLFWYQQALGQGPEFLTYFQNEAQLDKSGLPSDRFFAERPEGSVSTLKIQRTQQEDSAVYLCASSLAQGGMAGANVLTFGAGSRLTVL.

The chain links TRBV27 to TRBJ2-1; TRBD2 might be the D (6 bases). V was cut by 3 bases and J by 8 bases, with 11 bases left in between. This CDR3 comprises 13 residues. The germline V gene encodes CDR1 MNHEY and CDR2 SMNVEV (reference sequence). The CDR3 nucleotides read TGTGCCAGCAGTTTGGAGGAGGGGTATGAGCAGTTCTTC. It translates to CASSLEEGYEQFF.

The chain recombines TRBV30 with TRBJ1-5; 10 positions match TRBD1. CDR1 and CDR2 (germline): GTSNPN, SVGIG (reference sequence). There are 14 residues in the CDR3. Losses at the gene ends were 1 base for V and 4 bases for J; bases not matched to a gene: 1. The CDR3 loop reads CAWSGGQGNQPQHF. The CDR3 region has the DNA TGTGCCTGGAGTGGGGGACAGGGGAATCAGCCCCAGCATTTT. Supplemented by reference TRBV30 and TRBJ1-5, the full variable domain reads SQTIHQWPATLVQPVGSPLSLECTVEGTSNPNLYWYRQAAGRGLQLLFYSVGIGQISSEVPQNLSASRPQDRQFILSSKKLLLSDSGFYLCAWSGGQGNQPQHFGDGTRLSIL.

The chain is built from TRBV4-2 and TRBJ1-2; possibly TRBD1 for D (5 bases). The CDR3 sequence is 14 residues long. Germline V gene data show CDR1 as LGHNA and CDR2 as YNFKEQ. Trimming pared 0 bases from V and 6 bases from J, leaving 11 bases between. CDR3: CASSQDRALNGYTF. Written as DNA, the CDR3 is TGTGCCAGCAGCCAAGACAGGGCCCTTAATGGCTACACCTTC.

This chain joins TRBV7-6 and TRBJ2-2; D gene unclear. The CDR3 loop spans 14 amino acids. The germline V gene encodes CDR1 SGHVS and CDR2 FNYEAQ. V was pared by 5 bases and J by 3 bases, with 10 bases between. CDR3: CASSRTGDTGELFF. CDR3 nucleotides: TGTGCCAGCAGCCGGACGGGTGACACCGGGGAGCTGTTTTTT.

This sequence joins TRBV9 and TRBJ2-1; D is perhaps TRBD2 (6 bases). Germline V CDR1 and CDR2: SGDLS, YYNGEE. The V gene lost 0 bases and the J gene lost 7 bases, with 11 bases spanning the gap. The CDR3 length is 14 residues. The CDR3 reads CASSVAGALNEQFF. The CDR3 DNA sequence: TGTGCCAGCAGCGTAGCGGGAGCATTGAATGAGCAGTTCTTC.

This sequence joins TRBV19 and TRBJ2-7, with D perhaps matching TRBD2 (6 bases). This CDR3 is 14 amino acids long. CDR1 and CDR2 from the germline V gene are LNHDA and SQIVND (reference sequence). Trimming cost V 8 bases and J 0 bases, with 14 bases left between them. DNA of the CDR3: TGTGCCAGTGGAGGGGACTCCTCCTCCTACGAGCAGTACTTC. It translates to CASGGDSSSYEQYF.

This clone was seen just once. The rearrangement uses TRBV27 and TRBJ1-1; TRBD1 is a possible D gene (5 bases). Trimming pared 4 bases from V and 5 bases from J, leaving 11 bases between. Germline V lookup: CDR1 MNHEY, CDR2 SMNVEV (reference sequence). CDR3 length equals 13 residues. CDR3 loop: CASSYSQGTEAFF. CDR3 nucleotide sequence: TGTGCCAGCAGTTATTCCCAGGGTACTGAAGCTTTCTTT.

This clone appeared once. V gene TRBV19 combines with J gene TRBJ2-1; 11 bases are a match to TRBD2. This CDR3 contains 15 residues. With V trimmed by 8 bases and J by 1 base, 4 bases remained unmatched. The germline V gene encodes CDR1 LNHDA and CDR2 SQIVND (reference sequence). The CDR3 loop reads CASQIAGGSYNEQFF. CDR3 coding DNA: TGTGCCAGTCAAATAGCGGGAGGGTCCTACAATGAGCAGTTCTTC.

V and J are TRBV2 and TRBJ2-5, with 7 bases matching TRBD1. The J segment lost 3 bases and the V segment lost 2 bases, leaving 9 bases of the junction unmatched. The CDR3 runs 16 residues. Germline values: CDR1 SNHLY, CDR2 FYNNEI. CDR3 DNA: TGTGCCAGCAGTGAAAACCCCGACAGGGCGGAAGAGACCCAGTACTTC. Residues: CASSENPDRAEETQYF.

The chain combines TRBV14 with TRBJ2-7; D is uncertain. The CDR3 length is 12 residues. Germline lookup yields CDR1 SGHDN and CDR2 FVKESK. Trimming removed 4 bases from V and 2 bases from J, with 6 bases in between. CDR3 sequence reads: CASSLVTYEQYF. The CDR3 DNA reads TGTGCCAGCAGCCTTGTCACCTACGAGCAGTACTTC.

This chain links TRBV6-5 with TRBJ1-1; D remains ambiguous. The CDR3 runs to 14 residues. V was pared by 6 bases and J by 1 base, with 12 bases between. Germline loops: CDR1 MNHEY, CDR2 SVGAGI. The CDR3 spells CASSDWGSNTEAFF. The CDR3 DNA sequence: TGTGCCAGCAGCGATTGGGGATCGAACACTGAAGCTTTCTTT.

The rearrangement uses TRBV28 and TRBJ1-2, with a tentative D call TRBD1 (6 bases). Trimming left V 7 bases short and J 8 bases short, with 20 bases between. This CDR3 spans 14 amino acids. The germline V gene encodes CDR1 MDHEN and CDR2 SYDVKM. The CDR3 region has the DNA TGTGCCAGCAACCACAACTGGGGGGCCGGGGGCTACACCTTC. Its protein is CASNHNWGAGGYTF.

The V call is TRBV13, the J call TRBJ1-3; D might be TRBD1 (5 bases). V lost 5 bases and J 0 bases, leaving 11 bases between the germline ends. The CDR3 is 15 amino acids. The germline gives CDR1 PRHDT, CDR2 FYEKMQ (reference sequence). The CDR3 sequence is CASSRGIASGNTIYF. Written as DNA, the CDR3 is TGTGCCAGCAGCCGGGGGATTGCCTCTGGAAACACCATATATTTT. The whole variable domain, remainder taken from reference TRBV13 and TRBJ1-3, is AAGVIQSPRHLIKEKRETATLKCYPIPRHDTVYWYQQGPGQDPQFLISFYEKMQSDKGSIPDRFSAQQFSDYHSELNMSSLELGDSALYFCASSRGIASGNTIYFGEGSWLTVV.

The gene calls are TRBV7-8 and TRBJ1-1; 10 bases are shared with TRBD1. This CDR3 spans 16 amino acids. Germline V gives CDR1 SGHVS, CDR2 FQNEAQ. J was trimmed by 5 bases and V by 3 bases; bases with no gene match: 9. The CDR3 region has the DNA TGTGCCAGCAGCTTTAAGTGGGACAGGGGTGGTACTGAAGCTTTCTTT. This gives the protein CASSFKWDRGGTEAFF.

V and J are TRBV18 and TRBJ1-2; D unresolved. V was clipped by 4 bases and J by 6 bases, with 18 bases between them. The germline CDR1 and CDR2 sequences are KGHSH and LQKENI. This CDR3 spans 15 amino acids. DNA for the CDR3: TGTGCCAGCTCACACCCCTCGAGGGTACCCCATGGCTACACCTTC. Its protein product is CASSHPSRVPHGYTF.

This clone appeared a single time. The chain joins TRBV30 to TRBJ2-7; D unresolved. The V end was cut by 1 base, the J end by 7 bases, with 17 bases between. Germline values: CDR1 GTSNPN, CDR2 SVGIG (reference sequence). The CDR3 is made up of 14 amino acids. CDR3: CAWSAETWRVEQYF. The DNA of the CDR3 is TGTGCCTGGAGTGCGGAAACTTGGCGCGTGGAGCAGTACTTC.

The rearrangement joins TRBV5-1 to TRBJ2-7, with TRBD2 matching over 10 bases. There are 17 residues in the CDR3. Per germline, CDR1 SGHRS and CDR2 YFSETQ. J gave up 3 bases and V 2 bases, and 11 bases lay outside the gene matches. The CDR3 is CASSLRASGSLNYEQYF. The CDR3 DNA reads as TGCGCCAGCAGCTTAAGGGCTAGCGGGAGCCTGAACTACGAGCAGTACTTC.